The next 21 T cell receptor beta chains were all read from a single sample in a study of early T cells in non-severe SARS-CoV-2 infection. One entry per CDR3 protein, called by TCRdb with MiXCR from the 5' RACE reads. This table has more than 35,000 distinct CDR3 sequences, 3.5% to 4% appearing once. The sample comprised whole blood. These TCRs come from an adult who was a healthcare worker with PCR-confirmed SARS-CoV-2 infection or an uninfected control (not recorded which).

This clonotype has ten or more counts. CDR3 bases: TGTGCCACCAGTGACCGGGGCCCTAGCTCCTACAATGAGCAGTTCTTC. It encodes CATSDRGPSSYNEQFF. The chain recombines TRBV24-1 with TRBJ2-1; D possibly matches TRBD1 or TRBD2 (5 bases each). CDR3 length equals 16 residues. V lost 4 bases and J lost 0, with 12 bases in between. Per germline, CDR1 KGHDR and CDR2 SFDVKD.

The sample holds many counts of this clonotype. The chain has TRBV10-2 and TRBJ2-1; D remains ambiguous. The germline V gene has CDR1 WSHSY and CDR2 SAAADI. The length of the CDR3 is 14 residues. V lost 2 bases, J lost 0 bases, and 5 bases lay in between. CDR3 in amino acids: CASSEGNSYNEQFF. The CDR3 DNA is TGCGCCAGCAGTGAGGGGAACTCCTACAATGAGCAGTTCTTC.

This clonotype was seen at least ten times. The rearrangement uses TRBV3-1 and TRBJ1-6; D gene uncertain. The V end was cut by 5 bases, the J end by 0 bases, with 11 bases between. This CDR3 region has 16 residues. Germline V gene sequence: CDR1 LGHDT, CDR2 YNNKEL (reference sequence). The CDR3 spells CASSEGGSSYNSPLHF. CDR3 in DNA: TGTGCCAGCAGCGAAGGAGGGAGCTCCTATAATTCACCCCTCCACTTT.

This clonotype came up many times. This sequence joins TRBV28 and TRBJ1-1, with no clear D. The ends were cut back, 5 bases at V and 1 base at J, with 8 bases in the middle. The CDR3 runs to 13 residues. The germline V gene encodes CDR1 MDHEN and CDR2 SYDVKM. CDR3 amino acids: CASSLGTNTEAFF. As DNA, the CDR3 is TGTGCCAGCAGTCTAGGTACGAACACTGAAGCTTTCTTT.

A few counts support this clonotype. The rearrangement links TRBV11-3 to TRBJ2-3; D is ambiguous. V lost 4 bases and J lost 5, with 7 bases in between. This CDR3 contains 12 residues. Germline lookup yields CDR1 SGHNT and CDR2 YENEEA. The CDR3: CASSSDRDTQYF. Here the CDR3 DNA reads TGTGCCAGCAGCTCGGACCGAGATACGCAGTATTTT.

The table lists this clonotype with many counts. The chain combines TRBV4-2 with TRBJ2-4, with a weak D call TRBD2 (5 bases). Trimming took off 6 bases at V and 15 bases at J, with 18 bases between the two ends. Germline V lookup: CDR1 LGHNA, CDR2 YNFKEQ. The CDR3 runs to 12 residues. This CDR3 is CASSVRGLHLYF. CDR3 bases: TGTGCCAGCAGTGTCAGAGGGCTTCATCTGTACTTC.

This clonotype was counted many times. V and J are TRBV3-1 and TRBJ2-7; tentative D call: TRBD2 (6 bases). The CDR3 runs 12 residues. Per the germline V gene, CDR1 is LGHDT and CDR2 is YNNKEL (reference sequence). Trimming took 5 bases from V and 5 from J, leaving 10 bases between them. The CDR3 DNA is TGTGCCAGCAGCTTGCGACTAGACGAGCAGTACTTC. Translated, it gives CASSLRLDEQYF.

Ten or more counts support this clonotype. The rearrangement joins TRBV5-1 to TRBJ2-3; 8 positions agree with TRBD1. This CDR3 comprises 16 residues. The germline V gene has CDR1 SGHRS and CDR2 YFSETQ. Unmatched junction bases numbered 4, after V lost 0 bases and J lost 1 base. Here the CDR3 DNA reads TGCGCCAGCAGCTTGGTCCCGGGACAGGGCACAGATACGCAGTATTTT. This gives the protein CASSLVPGQGTDTQYF.

This clonotype was found many times. The chain has TRBV4-2 and TRBJ2-1, with 7 bases lining up with TRBD2. Trimming took 1 base from V and 3 from J; bases not matched to a gene: 6. This CDR3 region has 16 residues. Germline V CDR1 and CDR2: LGHNA, YNFKEQ. DNA for the CDR3: TGTGCCAGCAGCCAAGCAAACAGCGGGATCTACAATGAGCAGTTCTTC. Residues: CASSQANSGIYNEQFF.

This clonotype has more than one count but fewer than ten. The chain is built from TRBV6-5 and TRBJ2-5, with a weak D call TRBD1 (6 bases). V gave up 2 bases and J gave up 5 bases, with 9 bases separating them. The CDR3 spans 13 residues. Germline lookup yields CDR1 MNHEY and CDR2 SVGAGI. The CDR3 DNA reads TGTGCCAGCAGTTACCCCCAGGGGGAGACCCAGTACTTC. Translation: CASSYPQGETQYF.

This clonotype was seen repeatedly, ten times or more. The V and J genes are TRBV7-2 and TRBJ2-5; 8 bases are shared with TRBD2. With 5 bases clipped from V and 5 bases from J, the junction kept 13 bases outside the gene matches. CDR3 size: 16 residues. The germline gives CDR1 SGHTA, CDR2 FQGNSA. The CDR3 reads CASSPSGRGSAETQYF. The DNA for the CDR3 is TGTGCCAGCAGCCCGAGCGGGAGAGGTTCGGCGGAGACCCAGTACTTC.

In its sample, this clonotype is medium-sized. The chain uses TRBV6-1 and TRBJ2-4; D unresolved. Per germline, CDR1 MNHNS and CDR2 SASEGT. The V end lost 3 bases, the J end lost 4 bases, and 16 bases lay between the germline ends. There are 16 residues in the CDR3. CDR3 loop: CASSDFPGARKNIQYF. The CDR3 coding sequence is TGTGCCAGCAGTGACTTCCCTGGCGCCCGGAAAAACATTCAGTACTTC.

This clonotype was seen at least ten times. V is TRBV18 and J is TRBJ2-3; tentatively, D is TRBD1 or TRBD2 (5 bases each). Trimming took 2 bases from V and 6 from J, leaving 15 bases between them. The length of the CDR3 is 15 residues. Germline-derived CDR1 and CDR2 are KGHSH and LQKENI. CDR3 coding DNA: TGTGCCAGCTCACCAATTTTTGGGGGAGAGGATACGCAGTATTTT. Protein: CASSPIFGGEDTQYF. Using reference TRBV18 and TRBJ2-3 for the parts outside the CDR3, the full variable domain is NAGVMQNPRHLVRRRGQEARLRCSPMKGHSHVYWYRQLPEEGLKFMVYLQKENIIDESGMPKERFSAEFPKEGPSILRIQQVVRGDSAAYFCASSPIFGGEDTQYFGPGTRLTVL.

This clonotype was detected many times. Compared with germline, one end of the junction differs, possibly owing to a read error. The rearrangement links TRBV7-7 to TRBJ2-7; perhaps TRBD1 as D (7 bases). Germline V gene sequence: CDR1 SSHAT, CDR2 FNYEAQ (reference sequence). CDR3 length: 15 residues. Written as DNA, the CDR3 is TGTGCTAGCAGCTTAGCGGAGGGACAGACCTACGAGCAGTACTTC. It yields the protein CASSLAEGQTYEQYF.

This rearrangement joins TRBV7-3 to TRBJ2-3; 7 bases line up with TRBD1. CDR1 SGHTA and CDR2 FQGTGA come from the germline V gene. V shed 5 bases, J shed 6 bases, and the junction held 8 bases outside the gene matches. CDR3 length: 14 residues. The CDR3: CASSPTQTGDTQYF. The CDR3, as DNA: TGTGCCAGCAGCCCAACCCAGACAGGGGATACGCAGTATTTT.

This clonotype was seen many times. The chain joins TRBV11-3 to TRBJ2-2; D perhaps matches TRBD2 (6 bases). Germline lookup yields CDR1 SGHNT and CDR2 YENEEA. The CDR3 length is 15 residues. Trimming removed 3 bases from V and 4 bases from J, with 12 bases in between. For the CDR3, the DNA is TGTGCCAGCAGCTTGACGGGACTTAGCACCGGGGAGCTGTTTTTT. Its protein product is CASSLTGLSTGELFF. The full variable domain, with the rest looked up from reference TRBV11-3 and TRBJ2-2, is EAGVVQSPRYKIIEKKQPVAFWCNPISGHNTLYWYLQNLGQGPELLIRYENEEAVDDSQLPKDRFSAERLKGVDSTLKIQPAELGDSAVYLCASSLTGLSTGELFFGEGSRLTVL.

This clonotype showed up many times. The chain carries TRBV10-3 and TRBJ2-1, with D tentatively TRBD2 (6 bases). Germline CDR1 ENHRY, CDR2 SYGVKD. The CDR3 covers 14 residues. Trimming removed 5 bases from V and 5 bases from J, with 13 bases in between. CDR3 in amino acids: CAISSSGSNNEQFF. The CDR3 nucleotides read TGTGCCATCAGTTCCAGCGGGTCTAACAATGAGCAGTTCTTC.

This clonotype was found many times. The gene calls are TRBV5-4 and TRBJ2-1, with D perhaps given as TRBD1 or TRBD2 (5 bases each). This CDR3 contains 17 residues. V was shortened by 4 bases and J by 4 bases, with 21 bases between the two germline ends. CDR1 and CDR2 from the germline V gene are SGHNT and YYREEE (reference sequence). Written as DNA, the CDR3 is TGTGCCAGCAGCCTGGACTCGGTCGGGGCGCTATACAATGAGCAGTTCTTC. Its protein is CASSLDSVGALYNEQFF. Full variable domain (rest looked up from reference TRBV5-4 and TRBJ2-1): ETGVTQSPTHLIKTRGQQVTLRCSSQSGHNTVSWYQQALGQGPQFIFQYYREEENGRGNFPPRFSGLQFPNYSSELNVNALELDDSALYLCASSLDSVGALYNEQFFGPGTRLTVL.

At least ten counts were recorded for this clonotype. The J gene is TRBJ2-4, the V gene TRBV5-1; 11 bases fit TRBD2. This CDR3 region has 19 residues. After removal of 4 bases from V and 0 bases from J, the junction contained 12 bases not matched to a gene. CDR1 is SGHRS and CDR2 is YFSETQ in the germline V gene. The CDR3 nucleotides are TGCGCCAGCAGCCCACGACTAGCGGGGCACCAACTAGCCAAAAACATTCAGTACTTC. It translates to CASSPRLAGHQLAKNIQYF.

This clonotype was picked up many times. The rearrangement links TRBV6-2 or TRBV6-3 to TRBJ2-1; perhaps TRBD2 as D (5 bases). Trimming took off 9 bases at V and 4 bases at J, with 13 bases between the two ends. CDR3 length: 13 amino acids. CDR1 and CDR2 from the germline V gene are MNHEY and SVGEGT. CDR3 sequence: CASSEVVYNEQFF. In nucleotides, the CDR3 is TGTGCCAGTAGCGAGGTAGTTTACAATGAGCAGTTCTTC.

In this sample, this clonotype turned up many times. The chain is built from TRBV2 and TRBJ2-2, with 7 bases aligning to TRBD1. The germline V gene encodes CDR1 SNHLY and CDR2 FYNNEI. The CDR3 covers 14 residues. V shed 8 bases, J shed 0 bases, and the junction held 3 bases outside the gene matches. The CDR3, as DNA: TGTGCCAGCTCCGGACAGGCGAACACCGGGGAGCTGTTTTTT. Translated: CASSGQANTGELFF. Full variable domain (outside the CDR3, taken from reference TRBV2 and TRBJ2-2): EPEVTQTPSHQVTQMGQEVILRCVPISNHLYFYWYRQILGQKVEFLVSFYNNEISEKSEIFDDQFSVERPDGSNFTLKIRSTKLEDSAMYFCASSGQANTGELFFGEGSRLTVL.